One and the same sample provided the 18 T cell receptor beta chains below, sequenced in a study of blood T cells in healthy people across ages. A second about 6 to 12 cycle PCR used barcoded and J-beta primers. TCRdb redid the calling of the 5' RACE reads with MiXCR, one entry per CDR3 protein. The table has roughly 2 million distinct CDR3 sequences, about 49% seen once. Sequenced material: blood. The receptors shown here come from a woman aged 35 to 49 in good health.

Here the CDR3 reads CASSSRQGWVKNIQYF. The DNA for the CDR3 is TGTGCCAGCAGCTCGAGACAGGGCTGGGTCAAAAACATTCAGTACTTC. The chain combines TRBV7-2 with TRBJ2-4; 7 nucleotides line up with TRBD1. Losses at the gene ends were 4 bases for V and 3 bases for J; bases not matched to a gene: 9. The CDR3 has 16 residues. Germline V CDR1 and CDR2: SGHTA, FQGNSA. The full variable domain, its missing parts supplied by reference TRBV7-2 and TRBJ2-4, is GAGVSQSPSNKVTEKGKDVELRCDPISGHTALYWYRQSLGQGLEFLIYFQGNSAPDKSGLPSDRFSAERTGGSVSTLTIQRTQQEDSAVYLCASSSRQGWVKNIQYFGAGTRLSVL.

The chain carries TRBV29-1 and TRBJ1-2, with D perhaps TRBD1 (6 bases). Germline-derived CDR1 and CDR2 are SQVTM and ANQGSEA. V lost 3 bases, J lost 2 bases, and 10 bases lay in between. This CDR3 is 13 amino acids long. CDR3 nucleotides: TGCAGCGTTGAGGACAGAGAGAACTATGGCTACACCTTC. This encodes CSVEDRENYGYTF.

On this clonotype itself: A clone one base away is much larger, so this may be a read error. The V and J genes are TRBV12-3 or TRBV12-4 and TRBJ2-4; no reliable D call. The ends were cut back, 5 bases at V and 3 bases at J, with 11 bases in the middle. The CDR3 extends over 14 amino acids. CDR3 nucleotides: TGTGCCAGCAGTGTCCTCTGGCTCAAAAACATTCAGTACTTC. Translating it yields CASSVLWLKNIQYF.

CDR3 sequence: CASSPRLAGKEETQYF. As DNA, the CDR3 is TGTGCCAGCAGCCCTCGACTAGCGGGGAAGGAAGAGACCCAGTACTTC. V usage is TRBV6-5 and J usage is TRBJ2-4, with 11 bases fitting TRBD2. The J call is uncertain, as TRBJ2-5 better fits the DNA end. The CDR3 runs 16 residues. CDR1 is MNHEY, CDR2 SVGAGI, per germline.

In this sample, this clonotype turned up many times. The chain combines TRBV7-9 with TRBJ1-6; no definite D call. The germline V gene has CDR1 SEHNR and CDR2 FQNEAQ (reference sequence). CDR3 length: 11 amino acids. Trimming cost V 1 base and J 8 bases, with 0 bases left between them. The chain's CDR3 is CASSLDSPLHF. The CDR3 DNA reads as TGTGCCAGCAGCTTAGATTCACCCCTCCACTTT.

The genes are TRBV28 and TRBJ2-3, with 10 bases aligning to TRBD2. The CDR3 totals 14 residues. Germline trimming cut 8 bases from V and 8 bases from J; bases unmatched to any gene: 10. Germline CDR1 and CDR2: MDHEN and SYDVKM. For the CDR3, the DNA is TGTGCCAGCGAGAGCGGGGGGGCGATGGCTACGCAGTATTTT. The encoded protein is CASESGGAMATQYF.

This clonotype was counted only a few times. The rearrangement links TRBV7-2 to TRBJ2-7; D call uncertain. The CDR3 length is 13 residues. Germline CDR1 reads SGHTA; CDR2 reads FQGNSA. Trimming removed 6 bases at V and 1 base at J, with 10 bases between. CDR3 in amino acids: CASRRPPSYEQYF. The DNA of the CDR3 is TGTGCCAGCAGACGACCTCCTTCCTACGAGCAGTACTTC.

The chain carries TRBV27 and TRBJ2-7; 14 bases are shared with TRBD2. With V trimmed by 5 bases and J by 3 bases, 12 bases remained unmatched. The CDR3 runs 18 residues. Germline V CDR1 and CDR2: MNHEY, SMNVEV (reference sequence). The CDR3 loop reads CASSQGLAGGPLGYEQYF. DNA for the CDR3: TGTGCCAGCAGTCAAGGACTAGCGGGGGGTCCGTTGGGCTACGAGCAGTACTTC.

This clonotype appeared a few times. The rearrangement uses TRBV18 and TRBJ2-3, with 10 bases fitting TRBD1. The germline V gene encodes CDR1 KGHSH and CDR2 LQKENI. The junction had 7 bases not matched to a gene; V was cut back by 0 bases and J by 7 bases. The CDR3 consists of 16 residues. The CDR3 here is CASSPPGQGSRNTQYF. The CDR3 DNA sequence: TGTGCCAGCTCACCACCGGGACAGGGGTCCCGGAATACGCAGTATTTT. The full variable domain, rest sourced from reference TRBV18 and TRBJ2-3, is NAGVMQNPRHLVRRRGQEARLRCSPMKGHSHVYWYRQLPEEGLKFMVYLQKENIIDESGMPKERFSAEFPKEGPSILRIQQVVRGDSAAYFCASSPPGQGSRNTQYFGPGTRLTVL.

This chain joins TRBV12-3 or TRBV12-4 and TRBJ1-4; a possible D gene is TRBD1 (5 bases). The CDR3 is 16 residues long. The V and J ends lost 5 bases and 4 bases respectively, with 17 bases between them. The CDR3 loop reads CASSPGREGYNEKLFF. CDR3 DNA sequence: TGTGCCAGCAGTCCCGGCCGGGAGGGGTATAATGAAAAACTGTTTTTT.

There are a few counts of this clonotype. The rearrangement joins TRBV27 to TRBJ2-3; D is unresolved. This CDR3 comprises 13 residues. The ends were cut back, 8 bases at V and 1 base at J, with 10 bases in the middle. Germline V gene lookup returns CDR1 MNHEY and CDR2 SMNVEV (reference sequence). The CDR3 protein is CASWMAGTDTQYF. The CDR3 DNA sequence: TGTGCCAGCTGGATGGCGGGCACAGATACGCAGTATTTT.

This clonotype was recorded many times. The chain employs TRBV6-1 and TRBJ2-5; D is tentatively TRBD1 or TRBD2 (6 bases each). Trimming removed 9 bases at V and 5 bases at J, with 13 bases between. Germline loops: CDR1 MNHNS, CDR2 SASEGT. The length of the CDR3 is 12 residues. CDR3 region: CASSGGSETQYF. CDR3 DNA sequence: TGTGCCAGTTCCGGGGGCTCGGAGACCCAGTACTTC.

The CDR3 region has the DNA TGTGCCAGCAGGCTAAAGAGCGGGGGTACCTACAATGAGCAGTTCTTC. Its translation is CASRLKSGGTYNEQFF. This rearrangement joins TRBV27 to TRBJ2-1, with TRBD2 matching over 8 bases. CDR1 and CDR2 (germline): MNHEY, SMNVEV (reference sequence). The CDR3 length is 16 residues. V was clipped by 6 bases and J by 2 bases; unmatched bases: 9.

The chain couples TRBV20-1 to TRBJ1-5; D call uncertain. Trimming took 6 bases from V and 4 from J, leaving 7 bases between them. Germline lookup yields CDR1 DFQATT and CDR2 SNEGSKA (reference sequence). The CDR3 runs to 11 residues. The CDR3 nucleotides read TGCAGTGCAGCCTCAAATCAGCCCCAGCATTTT. It encodes CSAASNQPQHF.

This rearrangement joins TRBV12-3 or TRBV12-4 to TRBJ2-3; D unclear. The CDR3 extends over 13 amino acids. The V gene lost 6 bases and the J gene lost 8 bases, with 15 bases spanning the gap. The CDR3: CASSLTGFSTQYF. The CDR3 region has the DNA TGTGCCAGCAGCCTTACTGGCTTTAGTACGCAGTATTTT.

This clonotype appeared a few times. This may be a read error: a much more frequent sequence differs by one nucleotide. The chain joins TRBV20-1 to TRBJ2-3; D unresolved. The V end lost 3 bases, the J end lost 2 bases, and 6 bases lay between the germline ends. The CDR3 consists of 12 residues. In germline, CDR1 is DFQATT, CDR2 SNEGSKA (reference sequence). CDR3 amino acids: CSASPNTDTQYF. In nucleotides, the CDR3 is TGCAGTGCTAGCCCCAACACAGATACGCAGTATTTT.

This sequence joins TRBV21-1 and TRBJ2-5; TRBD2, the table's D call, was not compared with the DNA. TRBV21-1 is described as a pseudogene. This CDR3 region has 16 residues. The CDR3 DNA reads TGTGCCAGCAGCAAAGGTGGCGGGGGGTACCAAGAGACCCAGTACTTC. Its protein is CASSKGGGGYQETQYF.

This clonotype was detected a few times. The chain is built from TRBV27 and TRBJ2-1; 10 nucleotides align to TRBD1. With 11 bases clipped from V and 7 bases from J, the junction kept 14 bases outside the gene matches. The CDR3 contains 15 residues. The germline V gene encodes CDR1 MNHEY and CDR2 SMNVEV (reference sequence). The CDR3 sequence: CAAAPGQGFVNEQFF. The DNA for the CDR3 is TGTGCCGCCGCTCCGGGACAGGGGTTTGTAAATGAGCAGTTCTTC.